The clone carrying this TCR beta chain was counted many times. This record belongs to a study of spatial heterogeneity in lung cancer. Study summary: Raw reads contained each unique TCR and UMI combination more than ten times on average.

V shed 5 bases, J shed 0 bases, and the junction held 5 bases outside the gene matches. Germline V gene data show CDR1 as MNHNY and CDR2 as SVGAGI (reference sequence). There are 15 residues in the CDR3. TCRdb called the 5' RACE reads again in MiXCR, with one record for every CDR3 protein. This sample has about 3,000 distinct CDR3 sequences; around 3% occur once, and the top ten carry less than 25%. The time point here: sample taken at primary tumor resection. Donation came from 70 or so patients with untreated early-stage non-small cell lung cancer. No cells were sorted before sequencing. The whole RNA sequenced was extracted from tumor, nontumor lung or frozen PBMC.

The chain joins TRBV6-6 to TRBJ1-1; 8 bases are a match to TRBD1. This receptor was taken from a male donor with early-stage non-small cell lung cancer. The sequences come from normal lung tissue next to the tumor, collected at surgery. The DNA of the CDR3 is TGTGCCAGCAGTAACCAGGGGGCGGTGAACACTGAAGCTTTCTTT. Its protein is CASSNQGAVNTEAFF.